This T cell receptor beta chain derives from a study of T cell repertoires in cytomegalovirus infection. Study conclusions and caveats: Dominating the ex vivo response were HLA-C-restricted CMV-specific TCR beta clonotypes.

From the reads, TCRdb called clonotypes with MiXCR, one entry per CDR3 protein. The data show over 300,000 distinct CDR3 sequences, 15% to 20% seen once. CDR3 length equals 17 residues. The germline V and J ends were trimmed by 5 bases and 4 bases, with 18 bases remaining between them. Per the germline V gene, CDR1 is SGHTA and CDR2 is FQGNSA. This clonotype has a count of ten or more. Its antigen remains unknown. The sequence was collected from a human donor in good health (CMV status not recorded). Some clones in this sample may be carry-over from other donors' samples. The chain recombines TRBV7-2 with TRBJ2-6; perhaps TRBD2 as D (6 bases). Material for sequencing was PBMCs. The CDR3 sequence: CASSQTGGASGANVLTF. CDR3 DNA sequence: TGTGCCAGCAGCCAGACCGGAGGGGCATCCGGGGCCAACGTCCTGACTTTC.